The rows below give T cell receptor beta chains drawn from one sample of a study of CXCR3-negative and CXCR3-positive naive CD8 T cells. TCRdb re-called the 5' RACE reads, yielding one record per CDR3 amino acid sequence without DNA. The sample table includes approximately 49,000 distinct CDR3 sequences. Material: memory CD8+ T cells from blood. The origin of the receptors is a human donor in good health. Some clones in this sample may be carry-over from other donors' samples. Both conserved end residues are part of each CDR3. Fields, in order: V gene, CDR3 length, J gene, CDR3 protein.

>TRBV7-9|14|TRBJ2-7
CASSPGQGYVEQYF
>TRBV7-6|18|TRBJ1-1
CASSLAVRDREGSTEAFF
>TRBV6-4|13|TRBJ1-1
CASSVIANTEAFF
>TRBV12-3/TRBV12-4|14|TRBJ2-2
CASSPTANTGELFF
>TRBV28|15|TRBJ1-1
CASSLWGLGNTEAFF
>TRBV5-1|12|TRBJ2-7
CASSLQGNEQYF
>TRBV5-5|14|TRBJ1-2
CASSNYGAVYGYTF
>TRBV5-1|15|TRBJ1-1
CASSLTGRGNTEAFF
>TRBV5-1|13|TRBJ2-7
CASSRTSGYEQYF
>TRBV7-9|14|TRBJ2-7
CASSLNRDQDEQYF
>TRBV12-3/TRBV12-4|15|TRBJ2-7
CASSQLAGSSYEQYF
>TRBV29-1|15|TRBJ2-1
CSVEDRDSSYNEQFF
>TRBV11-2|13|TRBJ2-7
CASSLETGWEQYF
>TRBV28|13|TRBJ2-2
CASSLMVAGELFF
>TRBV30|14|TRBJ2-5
CAWGGQGAWETQYF
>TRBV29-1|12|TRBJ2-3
CSVEIRSDTQYF
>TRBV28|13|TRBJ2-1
CASSLGGLPEQFF
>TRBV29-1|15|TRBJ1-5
CSVALSPAGNQPQHF
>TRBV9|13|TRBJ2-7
CASSGRDTYEQYF
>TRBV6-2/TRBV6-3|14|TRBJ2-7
CASSYSAGPGEQYF
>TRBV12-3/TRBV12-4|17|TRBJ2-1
CASSPDSLESSYNEQFF
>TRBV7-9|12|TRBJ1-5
CASSLDQQPQHF
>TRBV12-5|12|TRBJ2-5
CASGSQGETQYF
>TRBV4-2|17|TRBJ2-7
CASSQEETGLSSYEQYF
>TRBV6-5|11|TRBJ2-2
CASSHTGELFF
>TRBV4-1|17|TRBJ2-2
CASSQVGQGWGTGELFF
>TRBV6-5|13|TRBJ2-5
CASSPSTLKTQYF
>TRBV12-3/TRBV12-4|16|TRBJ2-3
CASSLLAGGGADTQYF
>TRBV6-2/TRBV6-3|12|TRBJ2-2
CASSYPDGELFF